Presented here are 9 T cell receptor beta chains from one specimen sequenced in a study of T cells in Graves' hyperthyroidism and ophthalmopathy. Amplified TCR beta CDR3 regions derived from RNA transcripts. A first-round RT-PCR of the TCR CDR3 used the HTBI primer set. Each CDR3 protein is one row after TCRdb ran MiXCR on the multiplex PCR reads. The sample holds some 320,000 distinct CDR3 sequences, 12% to 15% seen once. The sample comprised blood. Receptor source: a woman in her 40s with Graves' ophthalmopathy.

In its sample, this clonotype was seen many times. J is TRBJ2-7 and V is TRBV12-3 or TRBV12-4, with D possibly being TRBD2 (6 bases). The V and J ends lost 3 bases and 2 bases respectively, with 17 bases between them. The CDR3 is 16 residues long. The CDR3 loop is CASSFNSVGLAYEQYF. DNA for the CDR3: TGTGCCAGCAGTTTTAATTCGGTGGGACTGGCCTACGAGCAGTACTTC.

This clonotype was recorded at least ten times. The chain couples TRBV19 to TRBJ1-1; TRBD1 might be the D (5 bases). V lost 7 bases, J lost 0 bases, and 9 bases lay in between. The CDR3 runs to 13 residues. CDR1 is LNHDA, CDR2 SQIVND, per germline (reference sequence). The CDR3 sequence is CASMGRVNTEAFF. The CDR3 DNA reads TGTGCCAGTATGGGGCGGGTGAACACTGAAGCTTTCTTT.

This clonotype was observed many times. This chain uses TRBV11-2 with TRBJ2-3, with TRBD2 identical over 8 bases. Looked up from germline, CDR1 is SGHAT and CDR2 is FQNNGV. V trimming: 8 bases; J trimming: 3 bases; junction bases outside the gene matches: 7. CDR3 length: 14 residues. The CDR3 DNA reads as TGTGCCAGCGTGAAGCGGGGGATAACAGATACGCAGTATTTT. As protein: CASVKRGITDTQYF.

This chain joins TRBV6-1 and TRBJ2-2; D is ambiguous. The CDR3 consists of 13 residues. V was clipped by 5 bases and J by 7 bases, with 11 bases between them. Germline V gives CDR1 MNHNS, CDR2 SASEGT. The CDR3 loop is CASSRQPLGELFF. The DNA of the CDR3 is TGTGCCAGCAGTCGGCAGCCTCTCGGGGAGCTGTTTTTT.

CDR3 nucleotide sequence: TGTGCCAGCTCACCACCGGAGAAGCGCGTAGGGGAGACCCAGTACTTC. Its translation is CASSPPEKRVGETQYF. This sequence joins TRBV18 and TRBJ2-5; D is ambiguous. V lost 0 bases to trimming and J lost 5 bases, with 16 bases between them. The CDR3 loop spans 16 amino acids. Germline values: CDR1 KGHSH, CDR2 LQKENI.

Ten or more counts support this clonotype. The chain carries TRBV15 and TRBJ2-7; D is undetermined. Trimming shortened V by 1 base and J by 6 bases, and 7 bases separated the two germline ends. CDR3 size: 12 residues. Looked up from germline, CDR1 is LNHNV and CDR2 is YYDKDF (reference sequence). For the CDR3, the DNA is TGTGCCACCAGCAGAGGGCCCACCGAGCAGTACTTC. This gives the protein CATSRGPTEQYF.

There are many counts of this clonotype. This chain uses TRBV7-8 with TRBJ2-1; 11 bases are shared with TRBD2. In germline, CDR1 is SGHVS, CDR2 FQNEAQ. CDR3 length: 17 amino acids. The trim removed 0 bases at V and 8 bases at J, leaving 9 bases unmatched. CDR3 residues: CASSLALVAGGPDEQFF. For the CDR3, the DNA is TGTGCCAGCAGCTTAGCCTTGGTAGCGGGAGGGCCGGATGAGCAGTTCTTC.

This clonotype was detected ten times or more. V usage is TRBV12-3 or TRBV12-4 and J usage is TRBJ2-3, with D unresolved. V lost 3 bases to trimming and J lost 4 bases, with 2 bases between them. CDR3 size: 11 residues. This CDR3 reads CASSFSDTQYF. The CDR3 DNA follows: TGTGCCAGCAGTTTTTCAGATACGCAGTATTTT.

The sample holds a few counts of this clonotype. Just one base apart from a much larger clone, this may be a read error. This sequence joins TRBV11-3 and TRBJ1-1; no clear D gene. CDR1 SGHNT and CDR2 YENEEA come from the germline V gene. The CDR3 is made up of 13 amino acids. V lost 2 bases, J lost 4 bases, and 8 bases lay in between. CDR3 sequence: CASSLQVSTEAFF. CDR3 DNA: TGTGCCAGCAGCTTACAGGTGAGCACTGAAGCTTTCTTT. The variable domain in full, completed from reference TRBV11-3 and TRBJ1-1, reads EAGVVQSPRYKIIEKKQPVAFWCNPISGHNTLYWYLQNLGQGPELLIRYENEEAVDDSQLPKDRFSAERLKGVDSTLKIQPAELGDSAVYLCASSLQVSTEAFFGQGTRLTVV.